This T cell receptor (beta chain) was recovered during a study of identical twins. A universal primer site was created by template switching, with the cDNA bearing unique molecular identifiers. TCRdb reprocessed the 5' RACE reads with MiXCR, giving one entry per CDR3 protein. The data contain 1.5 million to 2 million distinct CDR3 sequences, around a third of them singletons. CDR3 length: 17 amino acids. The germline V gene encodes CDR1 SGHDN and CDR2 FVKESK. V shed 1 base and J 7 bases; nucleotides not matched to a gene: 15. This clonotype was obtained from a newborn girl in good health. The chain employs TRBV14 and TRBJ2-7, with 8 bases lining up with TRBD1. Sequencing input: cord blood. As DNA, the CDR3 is TGTGCCAGCAGCCAAGGATGGGATACTGACAGGGGAAATGAGCAGTACTTC. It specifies CASSQGWDTDRGNEQYF.